The TCR beta chain under discussion was sequenced for a study of cytomegalovirus exposure and HLA in healthy donors. Across the whole study: The roughly 700 first-cohort repertoires shared a platform with the approximately 120 validation repertoires, as reported in a later analysis.

This CDR3 has 14 residues. The ends were cut back, 2 bases at V and 6 bases at J, with 10 bases in the middle. Germline V CDR1 and CDR2: KGHSH, LQKENI. The study's findings and limits: Most TCR sequences were seen very rarely across donors, but some public TCRs occurred in many. Cytomegalovirus-associated TCR beta chains were listed, numbering some 170.

To note about this clone: Its target is unknown.

Sequencing used immunoSEQ multiplex PCR; TCRdb keeps in-frame clones, though not all of them. The table shows 200,000 or so clones, with roughly 80% occurring only once. The chain carries TRBV18 and TRBJ2-2; D is possibly TRBD2 (5 bases). The receptor comes from a man between 18 and 29 years old in good health and CMV-seropositive. Specimen: PBMCs. This CDR3 reads CASSPKSGSGELFF. In nucleotides, the CDR3 is TGTGCCAGCTCACCAAAATCGGGGTCCGGGGAGCTGTTTTTT.